The sequence of this T cell receptor beta chain was determined in a study of blood T cells in healthy people across ages. In germline, CDR1 is SEHNR, CDR2 FQNEAQ (reference sequence). The CDR3 extends over 17 amino acids. Total RNA was isolated from each sample in quantities of at least 5.5 micrograms. Sample-barcoded 5' priming and a J-beta primer mix drove a second PCR of roughly 6 to 12 cycles. Each CDR3 protein is one row after TCRdb ran MiXCR on the 5' RACE reads. The data hold some 860,000 distinct CDR3 sequences, with more than 55% observed a single time. The rearrangement joins TRBV7-9 to TRBJ2-4; unclear D gene. The better agreement between TRBJ2-7 and the DNA end casts doubt on the J call. This sequence originates from a man in his forties in good health. Specimen: blood. CDR3 DNA sequence: TGTGCCAGCAGCCCGAGAGACACGATCCAGAATCCTAACGAGCAGTACTTC. It translates to CASSPRDTIQNPNEQYF.